These T cell receptor beta chains were read from a single sample in a study of blood T cell repertoires in COVID-19. Some clones are missing from TCRdb's copy, which holds only in-frame ones; the method was immunoSEQ multiplex PCR. Of 150,000 to 190,000 clones in the sample, under 90% were seen once. Sequencing was done on a sample of PBMCs or T cells enriched from blood (not recorded which). These receptors all stem from a middle-aged man who had recovered from COVID-19. The CDR3 runs from the conserved cysteine through the conserved F or W. A D gene is named only where the DNA matches it firmly. Clone size is shown for a subset of rows, as once, few, many or a class of expanded clone.

V gene: TRBV19
J gene: TRBJ1-5
clone size: NA
D gene: TRBD1
CDR3 protein: CASSITGTGLQPQHF
CDR3 DNA: TGTGCCAGTAGTATCACCGGGACAGGGCTTCAGCCCCAGCATTTT

V gene: TRBV19
J gene: TRBJ1-5
clone size: NA
D gene: NA
CDR3 protein: CASSIARGSNQPQHF
CDR3 DNA: TGTGCCAGTAGTATAGCACGGGGAAGCAATCAGCCCCAGCATTTT

V gene: TRBV2
J gene: TRBJ1-4
clone size: NA
D gene: TRBD1
CDR3 protein: CASSEGTGGEKLFF
CDR3 DNA: TGTGCCAGCAGTGAAGGGACAGGGGGGGAAAAACTGTTTTTT

V gene: TRBV2
J gene: TRBJ2-7
clone size: once
D gene: NA
CDR3 protein: CASSERLSWGSSYEQYF
CDR3 DNA: TGTGCCAGCAGTGAGCGATTGAGTTGGGGCTCCTCCTACGAGCAGTACTTC

V gene: TRBV18
J gene: TRBJ1-3
clone size: NA
D gene: NA
CDR3 protein: CASSPPGQGGGNTIYF
CDR3 DNA: TGTGCCAGCTCACCACCGGGCCAGGGCGGAGGAAACACCATATATTTT

V gene: TRBV7-2
J gene: TRBJ2-7
clone size: NA
D gene: NA
CDR3 protein: CASREGLGATYEQYF
CDR3 DNA: TGTGCCAGCAGGGAAGGGCTTGGGGCTACCTACGAGCAGTACTTC

V gene: TRBV11-2
J gene: TRBJ1-6
clone size: few
D gene: NA
CDR3 protein: CASSLDRSGYSPLHF
CDR3 DNA: TGTGCCAGCAGCTTAGATCGGTCAGGCTATTCACCCCTCCACTTT

V gene: TRBV5-1
J gene: TRBJ2-1
clone size: NA
D gene: TRBD1
CDR3 protein: CASSLGTGANNEQFF
CDR3 DNA: TGCGCCAGCAGCTTGGGGACAGGGGCCAACAATGAGCAGTTCTTC

V gene: TRBV16
J gene: TRBJ2-2
clone size: NA
D gene: NA
CDR3 protein: CASSQSQGTGELFF
CDR3 DNA: TGTGCCAGCAGCCAATCCCAGGGGACCGGGGAGCTGTTTTTT

V gene: TRBV18
J gene: TRBJ2-2
clone size: NA
D gene: TRBD1
CDR3 protein: CASSPRTGGGELFF
CDR3 DNA: TGTGCCAGCTCACCACGGACAGGGGGCGGGGAGCTGTTTTTT

V gene: TRBV3-1/TRBV3-2
J gene: TRBJ2-2
clone size: NA
D gene: NA
CDR3 protein: CASSPWATGELFF
CDR3 DNA: TGTGCCAGCAGCCCCTGGGCCACCGGGGAGCTGTTTTTT

V gene: TRBV6-1
J gene: TRBJ1-3
clone size: once
D gene: NA
CDR3 protein: CASSETAASGNTIYF
CDR3 DNA: TGTGCCAGCAGTGAAACAGCTGCCTCTGGAAACACCATATATTTT

V gene: TRBV19
J gene: TRBJ2-7
clone size: NA
D gene: NA
CDR3 protein: CASSADRSPVGEQYF
CDR3 DNA: TGTGCCAGTAGTGCCGACAGGAGTCCGGTTGGGGAGCAGTACTTC

V gene: TRBV9
J gene: TRBJ1-2
clone size: NA
D gene: NA
CDR3 protein: CASSSTVGNSYGYTF
CDR3 DNA: TGTGCCAGCAGCTCGACAGTGGGGAACTCCTATGGCTACACCTTC

V gene: TRBV28
J gene: TRBJ2-1
clone size: NA
D gene: NA
CDR3 protein: CASSVSGYEQFF
CDR3 DNA: TGTGCCAGCAGTGTCTCGGGATACGAGCAGTTCTTC

V gene: TRBV9
J gene: TRBJ2-4
clone size: once
D gene: TRBD2
CDR3 protein: CASSVEAGGNIQYF
CDR3 DNA: TGTGCCAGCAGCGTAGAAGCGGGGGGAAACATTCAGTACTTC

V gene: TRBV12-3/TRBV12-4
J gene: TRBJ1-1
clone size: NA
D gene: NA
CDR3 protein: CASSPLVFGEAFF
CDR3 DNA: TGTGCCAGCAGCCCCCTAGTTTTTGGTGAAGCTTTCTTT

V gene: TRBV19
J gene: TRBJ1-1
clone size: NA
D gene: NA
CDR3 protein: CASSSPRDTFSPEAFF
CDR3 DNA: TGTGCCAGTAGTAGCCCCCGGGACACGTTCTCTCCTGAAGCTTTCTTT

V gene: TRBV7-8
J gene: TRBJ2-7
clone size: few
D gene: TRBD1
CDR3 protein: CASSISGGHEQYF
CDR3 DNA: TGTGCCAGCAGCATCTCAGGGGGCCACGAGCAGTACTTC

V gene: TRBV7-6
J gene: TRBJ2-2
clone size: once
D gene: TRBD1
CDR3 protein: CASSSSGTGGTGELFF
CDR3 DNA: TGTGCCAGCAGCTCGTCCGGGACAGGGGGGACCGGGGAGCTGTTTTTT

V gene: TRBV19
J gene: TRBJ1-6
clone size: NA
D gene: TRBD1
CDR3 protein: CASSTWTGSNSPLHF
CDR3 DNA: TGTGCCAGTAGTACTTGGACAGGGTCTAATTCACCCCTCCACTTT

V gene: TRBV14
J gene: TRBJ2-1
clone size: NA
D gene: NA
CDR3 protein: CASSRGGLRSWQFF
CDR3 DNA: TGTGCCAGCAGCCGGGGGGGCTTAAGGTCATGGCAGTTCTTC

V gene: TRBV4-2
J gene: TRBJ2-5
clone size: NA
D gene: NA
CDR3 protein: CASSPLPGRGEETQYF
CDR3 DNA: TGTGCCAGCAGCCCACTCCCGGGGCGGGGCGAAGAGACCCAGTACTTC

V gene: TRBV7-7
J gene: TRBJ1-6
clone size: NA
D gene: NA
CDR3 protein: CASSLDDSRNSPLHF
CDR3 DNA: TGTGCCAGCAGCTTAGACGACAGCCGAAATTCACCCCTCCACTTT

V gene: TRBV3-1/TRBV3-2
J gene: TRBJ1-1
clone size: NA
D gene: TRBD1
CDR3 protein: CASSKTGGSEAFF
CDR3 DNA: TGTGCCAGCAGCAAAACAGGGGGCTCTGAAGCTTTCTTT

V gene: TRBV27
J gene: TRBJ1-2
clone size: NA
D gene: NA
CDR3 protein: CASSVGSQGVGYTF
CDR3 DNA: TGTGCCAGCAGTGTCGGGTCTCAGGGCGTCGGCTACACCTTC

V gene: TRBV12-3/TRBV12-4
J gene: TRBJ2-3
clone size: NA
D gene: NA
CDR3 protein: CASSIQADTQYF
CDR3 DNA: TGTGCCAGCAGCATTCAGGCGGATACGCAGTATTTT

V gene: TRBV14
J gene: TRBJ1-6
clone size: NA
D gene: TRBD1
CDR3 protein: CASSFYRGNSPLHF
CDR3 DNA: TGTGCCAGCAGCTTCTACAGGGGTAATTCACCCCTCCACTTT

V gene: TRBV18
J gene: TRBJ2-7
clone size: NA
D gene: TRBD1
CDR3 protein: CASSPNVGGQGSYEQYF
CDR3 DNA: TGTGCCAGCTCACCAAACGTAGGGGGACAGGGGTCCTACGAGCAGTACTTC